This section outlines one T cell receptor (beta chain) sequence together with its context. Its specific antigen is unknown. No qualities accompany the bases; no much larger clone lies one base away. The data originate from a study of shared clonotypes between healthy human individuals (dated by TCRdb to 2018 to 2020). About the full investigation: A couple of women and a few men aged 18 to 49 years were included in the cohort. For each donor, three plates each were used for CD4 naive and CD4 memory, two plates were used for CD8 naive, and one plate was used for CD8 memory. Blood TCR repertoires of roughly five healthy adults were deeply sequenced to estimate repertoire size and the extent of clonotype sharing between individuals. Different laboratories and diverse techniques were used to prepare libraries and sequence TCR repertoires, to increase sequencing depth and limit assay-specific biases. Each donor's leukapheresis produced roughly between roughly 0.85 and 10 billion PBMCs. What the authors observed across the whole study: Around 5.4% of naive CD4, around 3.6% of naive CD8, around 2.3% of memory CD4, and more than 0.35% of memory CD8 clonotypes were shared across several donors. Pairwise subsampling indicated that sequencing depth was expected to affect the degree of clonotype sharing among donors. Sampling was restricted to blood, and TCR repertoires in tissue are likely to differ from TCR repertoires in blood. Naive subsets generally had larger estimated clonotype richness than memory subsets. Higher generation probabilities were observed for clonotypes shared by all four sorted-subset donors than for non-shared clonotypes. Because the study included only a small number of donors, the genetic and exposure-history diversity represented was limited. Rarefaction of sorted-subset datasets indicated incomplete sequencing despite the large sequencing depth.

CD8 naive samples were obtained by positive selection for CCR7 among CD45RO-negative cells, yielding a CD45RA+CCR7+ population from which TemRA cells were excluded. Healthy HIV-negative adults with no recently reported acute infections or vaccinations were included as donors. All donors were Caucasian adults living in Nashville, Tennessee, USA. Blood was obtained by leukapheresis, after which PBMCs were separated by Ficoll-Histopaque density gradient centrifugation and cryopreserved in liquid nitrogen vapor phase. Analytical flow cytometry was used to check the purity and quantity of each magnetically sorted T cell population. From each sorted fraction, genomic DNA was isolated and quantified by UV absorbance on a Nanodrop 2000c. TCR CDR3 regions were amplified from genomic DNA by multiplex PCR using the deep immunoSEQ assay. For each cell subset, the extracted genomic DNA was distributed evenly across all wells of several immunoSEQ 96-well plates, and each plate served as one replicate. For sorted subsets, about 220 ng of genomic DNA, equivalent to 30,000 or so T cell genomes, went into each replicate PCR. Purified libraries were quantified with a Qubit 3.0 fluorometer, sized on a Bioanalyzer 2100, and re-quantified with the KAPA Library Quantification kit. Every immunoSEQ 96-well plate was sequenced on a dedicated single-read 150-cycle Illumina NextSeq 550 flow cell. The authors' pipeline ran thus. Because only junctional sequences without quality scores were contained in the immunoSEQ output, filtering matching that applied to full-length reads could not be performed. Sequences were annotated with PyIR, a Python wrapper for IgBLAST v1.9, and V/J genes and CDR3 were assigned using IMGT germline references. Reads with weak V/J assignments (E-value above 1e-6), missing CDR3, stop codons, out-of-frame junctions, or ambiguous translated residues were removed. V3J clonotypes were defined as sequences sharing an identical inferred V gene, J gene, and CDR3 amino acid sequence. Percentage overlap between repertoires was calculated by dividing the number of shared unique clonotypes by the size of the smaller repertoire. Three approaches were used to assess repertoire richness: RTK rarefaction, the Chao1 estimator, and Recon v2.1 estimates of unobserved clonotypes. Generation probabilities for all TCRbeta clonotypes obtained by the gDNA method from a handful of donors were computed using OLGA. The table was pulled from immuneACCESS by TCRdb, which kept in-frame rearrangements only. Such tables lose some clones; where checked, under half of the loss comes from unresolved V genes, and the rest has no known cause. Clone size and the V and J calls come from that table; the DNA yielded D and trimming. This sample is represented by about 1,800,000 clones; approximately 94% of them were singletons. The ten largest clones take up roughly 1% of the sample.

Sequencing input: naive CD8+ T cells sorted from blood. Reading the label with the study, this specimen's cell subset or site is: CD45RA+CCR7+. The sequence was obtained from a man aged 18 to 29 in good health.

DNA sequence: TGTGCCAGCAGCTCCACTTTTCCTGGACAGGTGTTCTACGAGCAGTACTTC. This gives the protein CASSSTFPGQVFYEQYF. The rearranged chain carries TRBV7-9 and TRBJ2-7, and 7 junction bases match TRBD1. Trimming accounts for 4 bases at V and 3 bases at J, while the number of junction bases matched to no gene is 15. Per the germline V gene (reference sequence), SEHNR is the CDR1 and FQNEAQ is the CDR2. The CDR3 runs 17 amino acids, cysteine and phenylalanine included. Only the CDR3 DNA stays, 51 bases, in frame from base 1.